The 24 T cell receptor beta chains in this list originate from one sample, sequenced in a study of OX40 agonist ivuxolimab in advanced cancers. Here immunoSEQ multiplex PCR was the method, and the copy in TCRdb shows in-frame clones only, minus some. The data hold tens of thousands of clones, with approximately 78% observed a single time. Sequencing used CD4+ or CD8+ T cells sorted from blood, obtained in a trial of the OX40 agonist ivuxolimab. These receptor sequences come from an adult with an advanced solid tumor such as melanoma, head and neck, liver or kidney cancer.

The chain carries TRBV2 and TRBJ2-5, with TRBD2 matching 8 bases. The CDR3 is 13 residues long. The junction had 5 bases not matched to a gene; V was cut back by 6 bases and J by 5 bases. Germline V gene data show CDR1 as SNHLY and CDR2 as FYNNEI. Written as DNA, the CDR3 is TGTGCCAGCAGAGGCGGGGGGACGGAGACCCAGTACTTC. Its translation is CASRGGGTETQYF.

The chain recombines TRBV4-1 with TRBJ1-2, with 10 bases matching TRBD1. CDR1 and CDR2 from the germline V gene are MGHRA and YSYEKL. V lost 1 base, J lost 3 bases, and 2 bases stayed unmatched. CDR3 length equals 15 residues. In nucleotides, the CDR3 is TGCGCCAGCAGCCAAGGGACAGGGGGTTACTATGGCTACACCTTC. Amino acids: CASSQGTGGYYGYTF.

This chain joins TRBV7-9 and TRBJ2-1, with 8 bases matching TRBD2. V shed 3 bases, J shed 12 bases, and the junction held 4 bases outside the gene matches. The CDR3 is 12 amino acids. Germline V gives CDR1 SEHNR, CDR2 FQNEAQ (reference sequence). The CDR3 is CASSFYGTRQFF. CDR3 sequence (DNA): TGTGCCAGCAGCTTTTACGGGACTAGGCAGTTCTTC.

The V gene is TRBV7-9, the J gene TRBJ2-1, with D tentatively TRBD2 (5 bases). CDR3 size: 15 residues. Germline values: CDR1 SEHNR, CDR2 FQNEAQ (reference sequence). Trimming took 3 bases from V and 6 from J, leaving 15 bases between them. CDR3 DNA: TGTGCCAGCAGCTTGTCGGGATGGTTCTCCAATGAGCAGTTCTTC. It specifies CASSLSGWFSNEQFF.

This rearrangement joins TRBV28 to TRBJ2-7; 12 bases map to TRBD2. The CDR3 has 15 amino acids. The germline CDR1 and CDR2 sequences are MDHEN and SYDVKM. The V and J ends lost 4 bases and 3 bases, in that order; junction bases with no gene match: 4. CDR3 coding DNA: TGTGCCAGCAGTTCCGGGACTAGCGGGCACTACGAGCAGTACTTC. It codes for CASSSGTSGHYEQYF.

The gene calls are TRBV4-1 and TRBJ1-2; D call uncertain. CDR1 is MGHRA and CDR2 is YSYEKL in the germline V gene. The CDR3 has 17 residues. With 2 bases removed from V and 0 bases from J, the gap between germline ends came to 16 bases. CDR3 amino acids: CASSQPTVRRTNYGYTF. In DNA, the CDR3 is TGCGCCAGCAGCCAACCCACAGTCCGGCGAACTAACTATGGCTACACCTTC.

The rearrangement joins TRBV5-8 to TRBJ1-4, with TRBD1 matching over 10 bases. The CDR3 covers 16 residues. Germline loops: CDR1 SGHTS, CDR2 YDEGEE. The V segment lost 5 bases and the J segment 5 bases; nucleotides outside the gene matches: 9. CDR3 coding DNA: TGTGCCAGCAGTAGTTACCGGGACAGGGGAAATGAAAAACTGTTTTTT. It is translated as CASSSYRDRGNEKLFF. The full variable domain, in which reference TRBV5-8 and TRBJ1-4 provide the parts outside the CDR3, is EAGVTQSPTHLIKTRGQQATLRCSPISGHTSVYWYQQALGLGLQFLLWYDEGEERNRGNFPPRFSGRQFPNYSSELNVNALELEDSALYLCASSSYRDRGNEKLFFGSGTQLSVL.

The chain couples TRBV6-5 to TRBJ1-5; D call uncertain. The CDR3 has 15 residues. V lost 7 bases and J lost 1, with 14 bases in between. Germline CDR1 and CDR2: MNHEY and SVGAGI. CDR3 coding DNA: TGTGCCAGCAAAGACAACCTCGGAAGCAATCAGCCCCAGCATTTT. Encoded protein: CASKDNLGSNQPQHF.

The J gene is TRBJ2-1, the V gene TRBV11-2; unclear D gene. This CDR3 comprises 11 residues. V was clipped by 6 bases and J by 7 bases, with 7 bases between them. CDR1 SGHAT and CDR2 FQNNGV come from the germline V gene. CDR3 DNA sequence: TGTGCCAGCAGTATAGGGAATGAGCAGTTCTTC. Translated, it gives CASSIGNEQFF.

This clone has a handful of counts. The chain employs TRBV6-4 and TRBJ2-2, with 8 bases aligning to TRBD1. Germline CDR1 MRHNA, CDR2 SNTAGT. The CDR3 extends over 18 amino acids. The V segment lost 7 bases and the J segment 3 bases; nucleotides outside the gene matches: 16. The CDR3 DNA sequence: TGTGCCAGCACAGCCACGGGACAGGCAACCCCCTACACCGGGGAGCTGTTTTTT. Translating it yields CASTATGQATPYTGELFF.

The chain couples TRBV20-1 to TRBJ2-3; D unclear. V gave up 7 bases and J gave up 2 bases, with 7 bases separating them. The CDR3 has 11 amino acids. Looked up from germline, CDR1 is DFQATT and CDR2 is SNEGSKA (reference sequence). The CDR3 loop is CSGKSTDTQYF. The CDR3 DNA follows: TGCAGTGGAAAGTCCACAGATACGCAGTATTTT.

This chain connects TRBV6-5 to TRBJ1-2; D remains ambiguous. CDR1 is MNHEY, CDR2 SVGAGI, per germline. V lost 9 bases and J lost 2, with 13 bases in between. The CDR3 runs to 13 residues. Here the CDR3 reads CARSRAQNYGYTF. CDR3 coding DNA: TGTGCCAGATCGCGGGCGCAGAACTATGGCTACACCTTC.

This clone was detected only once. The rearrangement links TRBV29-1 to TRBJ2-7; D may be TRBD1 or TRBD2 (6 bases each). This CDR3 has 15 amino acids. V was cut by 4 bases and J by 2 bases, with 18 bases left in between. CDR1 is SQVTM, CDR2 ANQGSEA, per germline. The CDR3: CSVGGAGRGPYEQYF. CDR3 coding DNA: TGCAGCGTTGGGGGGGCCGGGAGAGGACCCTACGAGCAGTACTTC.

In DNA, the CDR3 is TGTGCCAGCAGGAACCCTGGAAACACCATATATTTT. It specifies CASRNPGNTIYF. The J gene is TRBJ1-3, the V gene TRBV6-5; the D is unclear. Between the trimmed V and J ends, which lost 6 bases and 2 bases, there was a span of 5 bases. The length of the CDR3 is 12 residues. Germline values: CDR1 MNHEY, CDR2 SVGAGI.

This clone was seen more than once but under ten times. V is TRBV13 and J is TRBJ1-1; 12 bases map to TRBD1. This CDR3 has 16 residues. V lost 3 bases and J lost 7; bases outside the gene matches: 9. Germline CDR1 and CDR2: PRHDT and FYEKMQ (reference sequence). The CDR3 protein is CASSFLGQGARDEAFF. CDR3 coding DNA: TGTGCCAGCAGCTTTCTGGGACAGGGGGCGCGCGATGAAGCTTTCTTT.

This clone was observed a few times. This chain connects TRBV28 to TRBJ1-2; D perhaps matches TRBD1 (5 bases). Germline assignment: CDR1 MDHEN and CDR2 SYDVKM. The CDR3 consists of 13 residues. V dropped 8 bases and J dropped 4 bases, with 14 bases sitting between them. The CDR3 sequence is CASSPGTGYGYTF. As DNA, the CDR3 is TGTGCCAGCTCCCCCGGGACGGGCTATGGCTACACCTTC.

V usage is TRBV19 and J usage is TRBJ2-2; 8 nucleotides align to TRBD1. V lost 4 bases to trimming and J lost 5 bases; unmatched junction nucleotides: 3. Germline CDR1 is LNHDA and CDR2 is SQIVND (reference sequence). The CDR3 has 14 amino acids. The CDR3 sequence is CASSNYRGTGELFF. DNA for the CDR3: TGTGCCAGTAGTAATTACAGGGGGACCGGGGAGCTGTTTTTT.

The chain is built from TRBV19 and TRBJ1-4; no reliable D call. This CDR3 comprises 14 residues. V dropped 3 bases and J dropped 6 bases, with 11 bases sitting between them. Germline lookup yields CDR1 LNHDA and CDR2 SQIVND (reference sequence). This chain's CDR3 is CASSIGFPHEKLFF. The CDR3 DNA reads as TGTGCCAGTAGTATTGGCTTCCCCCATGAAAAACTGTTTTTT.

The chain combines TRBV7-3 with TRBJ1-5; 8 bases agree with TRBD1. Germline CDR1 is SGHTA and CDR2 is FQGTGA. V was clipped by 2 bases and J by 2 bases; unmatched bases: 11. The CDR3 contains 18 residues. The CDR3 bases are TGTGCCAGCAGCTTAGGGCAGGGGGCCGGGGTTGGCAATCAGCCCCAGCATTTT. Residues: CASSLGQGAGVGNQPQHF. Full variable domain (outside the CDR3, taken from reference TRBV7-3 and TRBJ1-5): GAGVSQTPSNKVTEKGKYVELRCDPISGHTALYWYRQSLGQGPEFLIYFQGTGAADDSGLPNDRFFAVRPEGSVSTLKIQRTERGDSAVYLCASSLGQGAGVGNQPQHFGDGTRLSIL.

V and J are TRBV7-9 and TRBJ1-5, with no clear D. V shed 1 base and J shed 5 bases, with 9 bases lying between them. The CDR3 contains 14 residues. In germline, CDR1 is SEHNR, CDR2 FQNEAQ (reference sequence). Here the CDR3 DNA reads TGTGCCAGCAGCTTAGGTGAGGGCTATCAGCCCCAGCATTTT. Its protein product is CASSLGEGYQPQHF. Filled out from reference TRBV7-9 and TRBJ1-5, the complete variable domain reads DTGVSQNPRHKITKRGQNVTFRCDPISEHNRLYWYRQTLGQGPEFLTYFQNEAQLEKSRLLSDRFSAERPKGSFSTLEIQRTEQGDSAMYLCASSLGEGYQPQHFGDGTRLSIL.

This sequence joins TRBV18 and TRBJ2-3; 7 bases align to TRBD2. The V segment lost 1 base and the J segment 1 base; nucleotides outside the gene matches: 5. The length of the CDR3 is 16 residues. Looked up from germline, CDR1 is KGHSH and CDR2 is LQKENI. The CDR3 coding sequence is TGTGCCAGCTCACCACGGTCGGGAGGAGGCACAGATACGCAGTATTTT. Amino acid sequence: CASSPRSGGGTDTQYF.

The chain couples TRBV7-9 to TRBJ1-1; D uncertain. V lost 1 base, J lost 12 bases, and 6 bases lay in between. CDR3 length equals 10 residues. Germline CDR1 SEHNR, CDR2 FQNEAQ (reference sequence). CDR3 protein: CASSLVSPFF. As DNA, the CDR3 is TGTGCCAGCAGCTTAGTTAGCCCTTTCTTT. Full variable domain (outside the CDR3, taken from reference TRBV7-9 and TRBJ1-1): DTGVSQNPRHKITKRGQNVTFRCDPISEHNRLYWYRQTLGQGPEFLTYFQNEAQLEKSRLLSDRFSAERPKGSFSTLEIQRTEQGDSAMYLCASSLVSPFFGQGTRLTVV.

The chain combines TRBV14 with TRBJ1-6; no reliable D call. This CDR3 has 15 residues. Trimming stripped 0 bases from V and 4 bases from J, with 7 bases between. Looked up from germline, CDR1 is SGHDN and CDR2 is FVKESK. CDR3 in amino acids: CASSQEGQYNSPLHF. The CDR3 DNA sequence: TGTGCCAGCAGCCAAGAAGGCCAGTATAATTCACCCCTCCACTTT.

This clone was observed a few times. The chain combines TRBV5-6 with TRBJ2-7; possibly TRBD2 for D (7 bases). The CDR3 is 15 residues long. V shed 4 bases and J shed 6 bases, with 20 bases lying between them. Germline V CDR1 and CDR2: SGHDT, YYEEEE. In DNA, the CDR3 is TGTGCCAGCAGCCCGGTCGGGGGGACATGGCGCGAGCAGTACTTC. Amino acid sequence: CASSPVGGTWREQYF.